The text below deals with one T cell receptor beta chain. Its target is not known. Primers included in the PCR were 60 Vbeta and 13 Jbeta primers. Sequencing used immunoSEQ multiplex PCR; TCRdb keeps in-frame clones, though not all of them. This table has some 190,000 clones, about four fifths appearing once. With 0 bases removed from V and 0 bases from J, the gap between germline ends came to 8 bases. CDR3 length: 16 amino acids. Germline values: CDR1 MNHEY, CDR2 SVGAGI. The entry originates in a study of cytomegalovirus exposure and HLA in healthy donors. Broader study findings: Researchers counted about 150 TCR beta chains as cytomegalovirus-associated. Indistinguishable V segments, including TRBV6-2 and TRBV6-3, were excluded. Apart from CMV serostatus, no immune exposure information was available. Analysis was carried out at a later point, and it linked a missense DCLRE1C variant to TCR beta V- and J-gene trimming.

The sample comprised PBMCs. This clonotype originated in a woman between 40 and 50 years old in good health and CMV-seronegative. The chain links TRBV6-5 to TRBJ1-4; D unresolved. Here the CDR3 reads CASSYSLSATNEKLFF. In DNA, the CDR3 is TGTGCCAGCAGTTACTCGCTCTCAGCAACTAATGAAAAACTGTTTTTT.